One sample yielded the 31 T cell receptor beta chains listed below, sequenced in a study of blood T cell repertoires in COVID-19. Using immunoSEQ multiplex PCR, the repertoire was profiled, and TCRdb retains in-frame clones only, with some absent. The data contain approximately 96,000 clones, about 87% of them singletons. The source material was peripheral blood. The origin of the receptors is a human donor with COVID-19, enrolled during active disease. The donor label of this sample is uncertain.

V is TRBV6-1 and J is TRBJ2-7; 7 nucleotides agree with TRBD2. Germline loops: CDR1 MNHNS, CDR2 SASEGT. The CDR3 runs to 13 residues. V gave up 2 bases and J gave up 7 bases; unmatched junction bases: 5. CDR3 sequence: CASSESGRGEQYF. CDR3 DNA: TGTGCCAGCAGTGAATCAGGGAGGGGTGAGCAGTACTTC.

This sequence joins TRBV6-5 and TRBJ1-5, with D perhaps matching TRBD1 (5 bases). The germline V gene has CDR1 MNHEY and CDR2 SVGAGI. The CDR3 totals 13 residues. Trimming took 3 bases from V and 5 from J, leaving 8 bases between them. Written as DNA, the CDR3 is TGTGCCAGCAGTTATCAGGGTTATCAGCCCCAGCATTTT. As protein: CASSYQGYQPQHF.

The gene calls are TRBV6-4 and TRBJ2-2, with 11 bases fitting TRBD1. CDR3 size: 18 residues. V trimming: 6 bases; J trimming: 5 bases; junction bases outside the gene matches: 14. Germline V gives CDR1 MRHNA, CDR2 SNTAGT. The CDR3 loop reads CASRTTGTGGPQTGELFF. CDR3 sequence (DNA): TGTGCCAGCAGAACAACCGGGACAGGGGGTCCCCAAACCGGGGAGCTGTTTTTT.

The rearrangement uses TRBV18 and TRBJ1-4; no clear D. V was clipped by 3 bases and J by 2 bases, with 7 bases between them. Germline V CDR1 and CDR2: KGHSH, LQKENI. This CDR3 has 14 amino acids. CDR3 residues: CASSPLATNEKLFF. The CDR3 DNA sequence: TGTGCCAGCTCACCTCTTGCGACTAATGAAAAACTGTTTTTT.

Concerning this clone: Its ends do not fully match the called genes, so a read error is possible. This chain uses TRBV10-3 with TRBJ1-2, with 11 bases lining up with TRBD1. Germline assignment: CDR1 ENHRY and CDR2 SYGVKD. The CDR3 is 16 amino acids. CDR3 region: CAISEGGTGGNDGYTF. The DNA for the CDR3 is TGTGCCATCAGTGAGGGTGGGACAGGGGGTAACGATGGCTACACCTTC.

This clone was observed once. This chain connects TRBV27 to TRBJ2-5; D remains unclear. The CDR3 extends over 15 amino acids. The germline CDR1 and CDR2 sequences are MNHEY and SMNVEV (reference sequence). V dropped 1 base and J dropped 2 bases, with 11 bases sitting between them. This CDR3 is CASSLLGLAQETQYF. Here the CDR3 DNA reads TGTGCCAGCAGTTTATTGGGCCTCGCTCAAGAGACCCAGTACTTC.

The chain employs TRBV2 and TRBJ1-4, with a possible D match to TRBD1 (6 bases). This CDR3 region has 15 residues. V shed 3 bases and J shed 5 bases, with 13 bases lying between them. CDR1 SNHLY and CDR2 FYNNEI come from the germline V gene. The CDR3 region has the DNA TGTGCCAGCAGTGATACGGGGGGCAGGAATGAAAAACTGTTTTTT. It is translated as CASSDTGGRNEKLFF. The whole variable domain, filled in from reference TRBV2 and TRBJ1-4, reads EPEVTQTPSHQVTQMGQEVILRCVPISNHLYFYWYRQILGQKVEFLVSFYNNEISEKSEIFDDQFSVERPDGSNFTLKIRSTKLEDSAMYFCASSDTGGRNEKLFFGSGTQLSVL.

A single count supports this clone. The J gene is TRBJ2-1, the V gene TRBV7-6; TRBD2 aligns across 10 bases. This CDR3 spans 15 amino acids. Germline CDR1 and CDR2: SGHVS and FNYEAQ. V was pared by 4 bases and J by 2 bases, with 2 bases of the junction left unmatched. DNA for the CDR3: TGTGCCAGCAGCTCACTAGCGGGACCCTACAATGAGCAGTTCTTC. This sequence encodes CASSSLAGPYNEQFF.

Here the CDR3 reads CASSIRRRNTEAFF. CDR3 in DNA: TGTGCCAGTAGTATCCGACGGAGGAACACTGAAGCTTTCTTT. The V and J genes are TRBV19 and TRBJ1-1; D is uncertain. Germline V gene data show CDR1 as LNHDA and CDR2 as SQIVND (reference sequence). V was pared by 3 bases and J by 1 base, with 9 bases between. The CDR3 runs 14 residues.

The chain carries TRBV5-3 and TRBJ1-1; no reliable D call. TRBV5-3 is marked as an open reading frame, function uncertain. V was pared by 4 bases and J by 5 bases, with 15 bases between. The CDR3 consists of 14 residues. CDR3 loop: CARSPGVGPTEAFF. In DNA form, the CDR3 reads TGTGCCAGAAGCCCCGGTGTTGGGCCGACTGAAGCTTTCTTT.

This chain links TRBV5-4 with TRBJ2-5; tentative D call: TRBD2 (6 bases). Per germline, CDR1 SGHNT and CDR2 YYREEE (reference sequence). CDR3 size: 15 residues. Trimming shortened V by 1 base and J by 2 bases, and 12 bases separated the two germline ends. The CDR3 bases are TGTGCCAGCAGCTTGCCGCTCGGGGGTCAAGAGACCCAGTACTTC. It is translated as CASSLPLGGQETQYF. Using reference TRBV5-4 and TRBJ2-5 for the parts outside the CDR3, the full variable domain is ETGVTQSPTHLIKTRGQQVTLRCSSQSGHNTVSWYQQALGQGPQFIFQYYREEENGRGNFPPRFSGLQFPNYSSELNVNALELDDSALYLCASSLPLGGQETQYFGPGTRLLVL.

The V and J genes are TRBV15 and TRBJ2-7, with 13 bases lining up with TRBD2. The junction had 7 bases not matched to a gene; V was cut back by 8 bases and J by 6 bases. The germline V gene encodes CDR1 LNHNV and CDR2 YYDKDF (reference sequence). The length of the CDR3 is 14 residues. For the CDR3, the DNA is TGTGCCACCGCAACTAGCGGGAGGGTAGGCGAGCAGTACTTC. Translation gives CATATSGRVGEQYF.

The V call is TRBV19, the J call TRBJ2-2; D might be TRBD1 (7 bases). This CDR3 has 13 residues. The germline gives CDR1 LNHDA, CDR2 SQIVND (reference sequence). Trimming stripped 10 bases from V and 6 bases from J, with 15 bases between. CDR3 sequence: CATRQGGPGELFF. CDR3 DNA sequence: TGTGCCACCCGGCAGGGGGGCCCCGGGGAGCTGTTTTTT.

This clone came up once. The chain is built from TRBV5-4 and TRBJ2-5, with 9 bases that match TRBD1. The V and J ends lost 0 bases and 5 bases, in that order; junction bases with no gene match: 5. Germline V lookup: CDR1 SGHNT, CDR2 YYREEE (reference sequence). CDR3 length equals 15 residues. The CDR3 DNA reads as TGTGCCAGCAGCTTGGCCAACAGGGGGCGGGAGACCCAGTACTTC. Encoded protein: CASSLANRGRETQYF.

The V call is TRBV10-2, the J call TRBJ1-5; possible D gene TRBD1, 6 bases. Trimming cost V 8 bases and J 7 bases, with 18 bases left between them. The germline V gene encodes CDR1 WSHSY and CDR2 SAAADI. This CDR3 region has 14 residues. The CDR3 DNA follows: TGCGCCAGCGGCCCAGGGGCGAACGAACAGCCCCAGCATTTT. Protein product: CASGPGANEQPQHF.

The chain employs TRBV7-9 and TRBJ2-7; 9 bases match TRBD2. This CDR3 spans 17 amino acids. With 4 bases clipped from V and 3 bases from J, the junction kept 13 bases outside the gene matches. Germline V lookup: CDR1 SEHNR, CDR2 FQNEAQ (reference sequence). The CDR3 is CASSSLPRTSVNYEQYF. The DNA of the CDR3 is TGTGCCAGCAGCTCACTCCCCCGGACTAGCGTCAACTACGAGCAGTACTTC.

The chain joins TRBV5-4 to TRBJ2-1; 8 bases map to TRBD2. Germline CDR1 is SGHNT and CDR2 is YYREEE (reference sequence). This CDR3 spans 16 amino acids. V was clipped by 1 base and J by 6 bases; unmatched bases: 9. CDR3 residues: CASSLSLGGEFNEQFF. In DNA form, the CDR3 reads TGTGCCAGCAGCTTGTCCCTCGGGGGGGAATTCAATGAGCAGTTCTTC. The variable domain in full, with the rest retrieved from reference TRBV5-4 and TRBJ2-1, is ETGVTQSPTHLIKTRGQQVTLRCSSQSGHNTVSWYQQALGQGPQFIFQYYREEENGRGNFPPRFSGLQFPNYSSELNVNALELDDSALYLCASSLSLGGEFNEQFFGPGTRLTVL.

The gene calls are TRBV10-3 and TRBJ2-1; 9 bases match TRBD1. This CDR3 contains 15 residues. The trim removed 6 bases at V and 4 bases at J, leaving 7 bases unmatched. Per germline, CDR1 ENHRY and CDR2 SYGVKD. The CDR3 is CAIRPGQGAYNEQFF. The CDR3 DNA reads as TGTGCCATCAGGCCGGGACAGGGTGCTTACAATGAGCAGTTCTTC.

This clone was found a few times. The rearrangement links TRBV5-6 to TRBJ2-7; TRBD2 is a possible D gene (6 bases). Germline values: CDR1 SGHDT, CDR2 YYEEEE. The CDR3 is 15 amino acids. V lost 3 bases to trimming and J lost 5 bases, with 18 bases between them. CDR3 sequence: CASSSGGDTTHEQYF. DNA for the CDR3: TGTGCCAGCAGCTCGGGCGGGGATACAACGCACGAGCAGTACTTC.

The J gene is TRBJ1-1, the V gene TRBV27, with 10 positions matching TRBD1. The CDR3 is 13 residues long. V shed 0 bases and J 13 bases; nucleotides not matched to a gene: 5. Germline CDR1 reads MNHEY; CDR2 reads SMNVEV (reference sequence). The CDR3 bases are TGTGCCAGCAGTTTATCGACAGGGGGCGCGTTTTTCTTT. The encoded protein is CASSLSTGGAFFF.

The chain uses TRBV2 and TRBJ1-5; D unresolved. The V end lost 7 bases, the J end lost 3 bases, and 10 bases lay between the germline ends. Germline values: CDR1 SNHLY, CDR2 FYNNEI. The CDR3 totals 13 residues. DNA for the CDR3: TGTGCCAGCACCTGGCAAACCAATCAGCCCCAGCATTTT. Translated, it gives CASTWQTNQPQHF. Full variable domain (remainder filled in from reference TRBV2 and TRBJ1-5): EPEVTQTPSHQVTQMGQEVILRCVPISNHLYFYWYRQILGQKVEFLVSFYNNEISEKSEIFDDQFSVERPDGSNFTLKIRSTKLEDSAMYFCASTWQTNQPQHFGDGTRLSIL.

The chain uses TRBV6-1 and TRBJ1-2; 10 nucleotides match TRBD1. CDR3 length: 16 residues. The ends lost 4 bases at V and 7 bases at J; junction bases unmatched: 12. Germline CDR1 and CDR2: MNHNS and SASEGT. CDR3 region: CASSGARETGGGGYTF. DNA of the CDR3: TGTGCCAGCAGTGGAGCGAGGGAGACAGGGGGCGGTGGCTACACCTTC.

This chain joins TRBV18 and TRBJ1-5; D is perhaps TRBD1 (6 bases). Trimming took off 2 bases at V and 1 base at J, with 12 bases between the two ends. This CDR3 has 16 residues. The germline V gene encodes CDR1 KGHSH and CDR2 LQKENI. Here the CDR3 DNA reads TGTGCCAGCTCACCAGGGCAGGGGTCGAGCAATCAGCCCCAGCATTTT. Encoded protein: CASSPGQGSSNQPQHF.

This CDR3 reads CASSLVRLAGGNEQFF. The CDR3 DNA reads as TGTGCCAGCAGCTTAGTGAGGCTAGCGGGTGGCAATGAGCAGTTCTTC. V usage is TRBV11-3 and J usage is TRBJ2-1, with 8 bases matching TRBD2. The CDR3 loop spans 16 amino acids. J lost 6 bases, V lost 1 base, and 8 bases had no gene match. Germline lookup yields CDR1 SGHNT and CDR2 YENEEA.

The CDR3 coding sequence is TGTGCCGCCGGGCAGGGATACACCGGGGAGCTGTTTTTT. The encoded protein is CAAGQGYTGELFF. This chain connects TRBV19 to TRBJ2-2, with a possible D match to TRBD1 (5 bases). V was shortened by 11 bases and J by 3 bases, with 13 bases between the two germline ends. This CDR3 comprises 13 residues. CDR1 is LNHDA and CDR2 is SQIVND in the germline V gene (reference sequence).

The CDR3 region has the DNA TGCGCCAGCAAAACAGGGGACACTGAAGCTTTCTTT. As protein: CASKTGDTEAFF. The chain carries TRBV10-1 and TRBJ1-1, with 7 nucleotides matching TRBD1. Germline V lookup: CDR1 WNHNN, CDR2 SYGVQD (reference sequence). Trimming removed 7 bases from V and 3 bases from J; junction bases left unmatched: 2. This CDR3 is 12 amino acids long.

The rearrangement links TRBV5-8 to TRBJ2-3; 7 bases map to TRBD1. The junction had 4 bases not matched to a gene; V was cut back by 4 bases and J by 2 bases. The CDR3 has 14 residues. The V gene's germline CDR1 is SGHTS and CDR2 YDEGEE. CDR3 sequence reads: CASSKGQITDTQYF. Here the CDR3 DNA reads TGTGCCAGCAGCAAGGGACAGATCACAGATACGCAGTATTTT.

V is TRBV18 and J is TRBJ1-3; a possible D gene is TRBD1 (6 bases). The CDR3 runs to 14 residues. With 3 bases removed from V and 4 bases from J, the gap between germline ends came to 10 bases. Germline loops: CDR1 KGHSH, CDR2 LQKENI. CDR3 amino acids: CASSPLDSGNTIYF. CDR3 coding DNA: TGTGCCAGCTCACCGTTGGACAGCGGAAACACCATATATTTT. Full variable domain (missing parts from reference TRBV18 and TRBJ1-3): NAGVMQNPRHLVRRRGQEARLRCSPMKGHSHVYWYRQLPEEGLKFMVYLQKENIIDESGMPKERFSAEFPKEGPSILRIQQVVRGDSAAYFCASSPLDSGNTIYFGEGSWLTVV.

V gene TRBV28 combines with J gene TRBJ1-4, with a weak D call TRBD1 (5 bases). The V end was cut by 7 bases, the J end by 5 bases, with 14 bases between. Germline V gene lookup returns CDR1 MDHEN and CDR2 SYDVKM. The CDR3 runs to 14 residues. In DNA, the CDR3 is TGTGCCAGCATGACGAACAGGCGGAATGAAAAACTGTTTTTT. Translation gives CASMTNRRNEKLFF.

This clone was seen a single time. The CDR3 is CASSFFAEETQYF. The CDR3, as DNA: TGTGCCAGCAGTTTTTTTGCGGAAGAGACCCAGTACTTC. The rearrangement links TRBV12-3 or TRBV12-4 to TRBJ2-5; D is undetermined. Trimming removed 3 bases from V and 3 bases from J, with 8 bases in between. This CDR3 comprises 13 residues.

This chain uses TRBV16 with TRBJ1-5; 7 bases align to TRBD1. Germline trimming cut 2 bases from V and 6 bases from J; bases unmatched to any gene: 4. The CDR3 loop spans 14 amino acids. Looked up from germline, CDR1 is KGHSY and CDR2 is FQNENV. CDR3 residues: CASSQQGEVQPQHF. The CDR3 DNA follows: TGTGCCAGCAGCCAACAGGGGGAGGTTCAGCCCCAGCATTTT.